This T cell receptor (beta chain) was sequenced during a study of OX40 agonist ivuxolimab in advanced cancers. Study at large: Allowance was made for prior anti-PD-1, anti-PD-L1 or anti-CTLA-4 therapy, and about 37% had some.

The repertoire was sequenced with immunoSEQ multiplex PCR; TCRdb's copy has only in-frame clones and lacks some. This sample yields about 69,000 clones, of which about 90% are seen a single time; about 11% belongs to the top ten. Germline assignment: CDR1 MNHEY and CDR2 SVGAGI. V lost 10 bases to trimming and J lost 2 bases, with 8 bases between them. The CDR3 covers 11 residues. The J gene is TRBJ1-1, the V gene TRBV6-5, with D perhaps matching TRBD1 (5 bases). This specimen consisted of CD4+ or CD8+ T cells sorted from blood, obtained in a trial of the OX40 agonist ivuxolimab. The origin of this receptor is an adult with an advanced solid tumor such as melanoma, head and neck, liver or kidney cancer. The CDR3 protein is CAIQGNTEAFF. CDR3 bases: TGTGCCATCCAGGGTAACACTGAAGCTTTCTTT.